This entry lists 3 T cell receptor beta chains sequenced from one sample in a study of beta chain features in type 1 diabetes. Study-level findings and limits: Across all four CD4+ subsets, people with type 1 diabetes showed modestly shorter TCRB CDR3s.

Antigens for these TCRs are unknown. Expressed TCRB transcripts were sequenced because the entire RNA isolate underwent reverse transcription. Sequenced by immunoSEQ multiplex PCR; TCRdb stores in-frame clones only, minus some. Here the sample spans about 740,000 clones, roughly 12% being singletons. Sequencing input: naive CD4+ T cells from blood. The receptors were sampled from a man between 18 and 29 years old with type 1 diabetes.

This clone was counted between two and nine times. This chain uses TRBV29-1 with TRBJ1-1, with D hard to call. Trimming pared 2 bases from V and 5 bases from J, leaving 6 bases between. This CDR3 is built from 11 residues. CDR1 is SQVTM, CDR2 ANQGSEA, per germline. CDR3 region: CSVERYTEAFF. The DNA for the CDR3 is TGCAGCGTTGAACGGTATACTGAAGCTTTCTTT.

This clone was seen only a few times. The chain recombines TRBV18 with TRBJ1-1, with D tentatively TRBD1 (6 bases). Germline V gene lookup returns CDR1 KGHSH and CDR2 LQKENI. There are 15 residues in the CDR3. With 2 bases removed from V and 0 bases from J, the gap between germline ends came to 10 bases. The CDR3 bases are TGTGCCAGCTCACCAATATCAGGGGTGAACACTGAAGCTTTCTTT. Its translation: CASSPISGVNTEAFF.

This clone has more than one count but fewer than ten. The genes are TRBV19 and TRBJ1-6, with unresolved D. The ends were cut back, 7 bases at V and 3 bases at J, with 13 bases in the middle. The CDR3 runs 15 residues. CDR1 and CDR2 (germline): LNHDA, SQIVND (reference sequence). For the CDR3, the DNA is TGTGCCAGTAATCCTGCCGGAGACTATAATTCACCCCTCCACTTT. This gives the protein CASNPAGDYNSPLHF.